The next 6 T cell receptor beta chains were all read from a single sample in a study of cytomegalovirus exposure and HLA in healthy donors. PCR primers comprised 60 Vbeta and 13 Jbeta primers. Generated by immunoSEQ multiplex PCR, the TCRdb table keeps only in-frame clones and is missing some. The data contain 65,000 to 90,000 clones, 75% of them singletons. The sample taken for sequencing was PBMCs. These TCRs come from a man in his sixties or seventies in good health and CMV-seronegative.

This clone was seen once. The rearrangement links TRBV14 to TRBJ1-6, with D uncertain. CDR1 and CDR2 from the germline V gene are SGHDN and FVKESK. The CDR3 consists of 14 residues. Trimming took 1 base from V and 2 from J, leaving 3 bases between them. The CDR3 DNA follows: TGTGCCAGCAGCCAAGTCACCTATAATTCACCCCTCCACTTT. It yields the protein CASSQVTYNSPLHF.

The CDR3 is CASSQERWETAKNIQYF. CDR3 sequence (DNA): TGCGCCAGCAGCCAAGAGAGGTGGGAGACGGCCAAAAACATTCAGTACTTC. This sequence joins TRBV4-3 and TRBJ2-4; D may be TRBD2 (5 bases). Germline V lookup: CDR1 LGHNA, CDR2 YSLEER. V shed 0 bases and J shed 1 base, with 13 bases lying between them. The CDR3 contains 17 residues.

CDR3 coding DNA: TGTGCCAGCAGCCCCCTCGTGGGTACAGCTAATGAAAAACTGTTTTTT. Translated, it gives CASSPLVGTANEKLFF. The chain employs TRBV28 and TRBJ1-4; D ambiguous. Germline CDR1 MDHEN, CDR2 SYDVKM. V was clipped by 6 bases and J by 3 bases, with 17 bases between them. The CDR3 covers 16 residues.

The rearrangement links TRBV27 to TRBJ1-2; no definite D call. Looked up from germline, CDR1 is MNHEY and CDR2 is SMNVEV (reference sequence). The V and J ends lost 5 bases and 2 bases respectively, with 12 bases between them. The CDR3 extends over 14 amino acids. Written as DNA, the CDR3 is TGTGCCAGCAGTCCTAGGACTGGAAACTATGGCTACACCTTC. Its translation: CASSPRTGNYGYTF.

The chain couples TRBV7-2 to TRBJ2-1; D is perhaps TRBD2 (6 bases). Germline V gene data show CDR1 as SGHTA and CDR2 as FQGNSA. There are 16 residues in the CDR3. The ends were cut back, 2 bases at V and 5 bases at J, with 16 bases in the middle. The CDR3: CASSLHGSGLDNEQFF. CDR3 DNA sequence: TGTGCCAGCAGCTTACACGGGAGTGGCTTGGACAATGAGCAGTTCTTC. Complete variable domain (other parts from reference TRBV7-2 and TRBJ2-1): GAGVSQSPSNKVTEKGKDVELRCDPISGHTALYWYRQSLGQGLEFLIYFQGNSAPDKSGLPSDRFSAERTGGSVSTLTIQRTQQEDSAVYLCASSLHGSGLDNEQFFGPGTRLTVL.

The V call is TRBV27, the J call TRBJ1-1, with 7 bases that match TRBD1. J gave up 4 bases and V 3 bases, and 5 bases lay outside the gene matches. This CDR3 region has 14 residues. Germline CDR1 is MNHEY and CDR2 is SMNVEV (reference sequence). CDR3 sequence: CASSFRQGGTEAFF. The DNA for the CDR3 is TGTGCCAGCAGTTTCCGACAGGGTGGCACTGAAGCTTTCTTT.